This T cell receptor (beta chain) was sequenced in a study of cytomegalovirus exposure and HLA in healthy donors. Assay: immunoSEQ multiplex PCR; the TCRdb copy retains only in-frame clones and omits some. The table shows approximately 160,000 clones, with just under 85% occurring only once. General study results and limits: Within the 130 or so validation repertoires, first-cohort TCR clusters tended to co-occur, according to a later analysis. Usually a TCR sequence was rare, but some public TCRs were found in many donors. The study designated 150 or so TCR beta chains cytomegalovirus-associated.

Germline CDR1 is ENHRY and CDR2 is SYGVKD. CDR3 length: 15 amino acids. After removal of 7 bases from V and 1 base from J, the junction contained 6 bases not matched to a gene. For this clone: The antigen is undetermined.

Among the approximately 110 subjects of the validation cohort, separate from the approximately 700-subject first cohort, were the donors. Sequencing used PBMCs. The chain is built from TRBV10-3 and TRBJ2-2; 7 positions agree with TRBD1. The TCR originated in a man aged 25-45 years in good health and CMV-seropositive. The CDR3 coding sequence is TGTGCCATCACCCCGCGGACAGGGAACACCGGGGAGCTGTTTTTT. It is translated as CAITPRTGNTGELFF.